The text below deals with one TCR beta chain. Its antigen is currently unknown. These data belong to a study of cytomegalovirus exposure and HLA in healthy donors. Study-level information: Of about 400 genotyped donors, more than 75% clustered with self-reported Caucasian donors. Study-wide results and limits: Productive status was seen about 90% or about 30% of the time for most TCR beta V segments in an earlier analysis. Most TCR sequences were uncommon, yet certain public TCRs appeared in many donors. Later on, analysis showed that most CMV-associated TCR beta chains appeared to be HLA-restricted.

The CDR3 has 16 amino acids. Deletions cut 3 bases from V and 5 bases from J, with 19 bases between. The V gene's germline CDR1 is SGHDN and CDR2 FVKESK. PCR employed 60 Vbeta and 13 Jbeta primers. Sequencing used immunoSEQ multiplex PCR; TCRdb keeps in-frame clones, though not all of them. Here the sample spans some 100,000 clones, roughly two thirds being singletons. The chain has TRBV14 and TRBJ2-5, with a possible D match to TRBD1 (6 bases). The receptor was derived from a woman aged 50 to 60 in good health and CMV-seropositive. Specimen: PBMCs. CDR3 nucleotides: TGTGCCAGCAGCCATTGGGGACAAGGGGGTTCGGAGACCCAGTACTTC. Translating gives CASSHWGQGGSETQYF. Filled out from reference TRBV14 and TRBJ2-5, the complete variable domain reads EAGVTQFPSHSVIEKGQTVTLRCDPISGHDNLYWYRRVMGKEIKFLLHFVKESKQDESGMPNNRFLAERTGGTYSTLKVQPAELEDSGVYFCASSHWGQGGSETQYFGPGTRLLVL.